What follows describes a single T cell receptor beta chain. The antigen this receptor binds is unknown. No base quality values were provided; no much bigger clone lies one nucleotide off. Clipping removes 4 bases from V and 4 bases from J, with 2 as the unmatched junction base count. According to the germline V gene, CDR1 reads ENHRY and CDR2 reads SYGVKD. Spanning cysteine to phenylalanine, the CDR3 consists of 13 amino acids. The sequence is cut down to CDR3 DNA, 39 bases in frame from base 1. The source of the sample is a study of blood T cell repertoires in COVID-19 (TCRdb year 2020). As for the study more broadly: Samples covering the acute and convalescent phases of COVID-19 were provided by collaborators in the United States, Italy and Spain. The samples were drawn from the first 160 participants of the ongoing ImmuneRACE study and from under 1,500 subjects provided by 6 global collaborators. A freely available public database, intended as a resource for researchers studying the immune response to SARS-CoV-2, is where the repertoires were released. The prospective study material was composed of cDNA or gDNA derived from T cells, B-cell-depleted T cells, or PBMCs. A de-identified subject ID, COVID-19 status, age in years and sex were almost always included in the sample metadata. HLA class I and class II types, where available, came from metadata supplied by the sample provider rather than from assay-based typing. Deeply sampled blood TCRbeta repertoires from subjects exposed to, actively infected with, or recovered from COVID-19 were included in the dataset.

TCRbeta CDR3 regions were amplified from genomic DNA using the immunoSEQ Assay, a bias-controlled multiplex PCR. The study's own analysis went as follows. The number of nucleated cells in each sample was estimated from the amplification of reference gene primers within the assay. To quantify the absolute abundance of each unique TCRbeta CDR3 rearrangement, sequence reads were collapsed and filtered. Productive Simpson clonality was computed per sample as the square root of Simpson's diversity index over productive rearrangements. The table was pulled from immuneACCESS by TCRdb, which kept in-frame rearrangements only. Such tables lose some clones; where checked, under half of the loss comes from unresolved V genes, and the rest has no known cause. The DNA was the basis for D and trimming; V, J and clone size are from that table. Here the sample has roughly 32,000 clones; 90% to 95% occur a single time. 0.92% of the sample is taken by the ten largest.

Collaborating institutions collected whole blood in K2EDTA tubes following their own protocols. For TCRbeta analysis, collaborators shipped samples in one of three forms: frozen whole blood, isolated PBMCs, or DNA extracted from either of those sample types. The research as a whole found: The amount of clinical and demographic metadata varied by source and participant and was provided uncurated.

The receptor chain draws on TRBV10-3 and TRBJ1-1, with 8 middle bases fitting TRBD1. The TCR comes from a male donor with active COVID-19. Sequencing used peripheral blood. The CDR3 protein: CAISGTGTTEAFF. The nucleotides are TGTGCCATCAGTGGGACAGGGACCACTGAAGCTTTCTTT.